This section outlines one T cell receptor (beta chain) sequence together with its context. Antigen: not known. The germline V and J ends were trimmed by 6 bases and 2 bases, with 14 bases remaining between them. CDR1 is MDHEN and CDR2 is SYDVKM in the germline V gene. CDR3 length: 14 residues. The sample belongs to a study of T cell responses to AZD1222 COVID-19 vaccine. Method: immunoSEQ multiplex PCR; TCRdb's copy keeps in-frame clones and lacks some. The table lists about 160,000 clones, roughly nine tenths of them singletons. General study points: Nearly half of the spike-specific TCRs reportedly recognize variant regions that carry no mutations. Across the whole spike, CD4 TCRs peaked at regions 160-218 and 743-854.

This sequence was found in an adult in good health. The chain joins TRBV28 to TRBJ2-7; perhaps TRBD1 as D (6 bases). Sequences were derived from peripheral blood, sampled on day 0 of AZD1222 vaccination. The CDR3 DNA is TGTGCCAGCAGGACACCCGGGACAACCTACGAGCAGTACTTC. Amino acids: CASRTPGTTYEQYF.